Sequencing of this TCR beta chain was carried out in a study of cytomegalovirus exposure and HLA in healthy donors. Study-wide background: An earlier analysis identified 95 million to 120 million unique TCR beta sequences in 150 million to 200 million T cells. Study-level findings and limits: A few CMV-associated chains were confirmed in vitro to be specific for CMV antigens. Sequences of the TCR beta chain were said to predict the HLA-A and HLA-B alleles of most subjects accurately.

As regards this clone: No antigen is known for it.

A multiplex PCR was run with 60 Vbeta primers and 13 Jbeta primers. Produced via immunoSEQ multiplex PCR; TCRdb's table is partial and in-frame only. This sample has approximately 200,000 clones, with about four fifths found just once. This TCR came from a woman in her thirties in good health and CMV-seropositive. The sequenced sample consisted of PBMCs.

The chain's CDR3 is CASAPNRDDGYTF. The CDR3 nucleotides are TGCGCCAGCGCCCCAAACAGGGACGATGGCTACACCTTC. This sequence joins TRBV5-1 and TRBJ1-2; D possibly corresponds to TRBD1 (6 bases). This CDR3 comprises 13 residues. Trimming removed 7 bases from V and 6 bases from J, with 16 bases in between. The germline V gene has CDR1 SGHRS and CDR2 YFSETQ.